The 31 T cell receptor beta chains presented below share a single source sample, sequenced in a study of PD-1 blockade in classical Hodgkin lymphoma. Using immunoSEQ multiplex PCR, the repertoire was profiled, and TCRdb retains in-frame clones only, with some absent. The sample shows some 48,000 clones, around 80% of them seen only once. This sample's time point: cycle 4 day 1 (C4D1), after 5 to 7 weeks of nivolumab. Each patient's relapse followed autologous stem cell transplantation, and brentuximab vedotin exposure varied. The starting material was peripheral blood mononuclear cells (PBMCs), obtained before the fourth cycle of nivolumab. The source is a human donor with classical Hodgkin lymphoma.

This chain joins TRBV30 and TRBJ2-1; the D call may be TRBD1 or TRBD2 (5 bases each). With 4 bases removed from V and 8 bases from J, the gap between germline ends came to 9 bases. Germline assignment: CDR1 GTSNPN and CDR2 SVGIG (reference sequence). This CDR3 comprises 11 residues. The chain's CDR3 is CAWKRGDEQFF. The CDR3 nucleotides read TGTGCCTGGAAAAGAGGGGATGAGCAGTTCTTC.

V usage is TRBV7-9 and J usage is TRBJ1-4; no reliable D call. CDR1 SEHNR and CDR2 FQNEAQ come from the germline V gene (reference sequence). The V and J ends lost 7 bases and 6 bases respectively, with 6 bases between them. This CDR3 comprises 11 residues. CDR3 DNA: TGTGCCAGCACCTCGGATGAAAAACTGTTTTTT. It translates to CASTSDEKLFF.

This chain joins TRBV5-6 and TRBJ2-1; D remains ambiguous. V lost 0 bases to trimming and J lost 13 bases, with 11 bases between them. This CDR3 spans 12 amino acids. The germline V gene has CDR1 SGHDT and CDR2 YYEEEE. CDR3 sequence: CASSLAPGHQFF. CDR3 DNA: TGTGCCAGCAGCTTGGCTCCTGGGCACCAGTTCTTC.

The rearrangement joins TRBV5-1 to TRBJ1-1, with D tentatively TRBD1 (6 bases). V lost 3 bases, J lost 2 bases, and 11 bases lay in between. Per germline, CDR1 SGHRS and CDR2 YFSETQ. The CDR3 spans 14 residues. For the CDR3, the DNA is TGCGCCAGCAGCTCGCCGGGGGGCAACACTGAAGCTTTCTTT. This translates into CASSSPGGNTEAFF.

The rearrangement uses TRBV27 and TRBJ2-1; 10 bases agree with TRBD2. Germline CDR1 is MNHEY and CDR2 is SMNVEV (reference sequence). The V gene end was trimmed by 6 bases and the J gene end by 9 bases; junction bases not matched to a gene: 11. CDR3 size: 15 residues. The chain's CDR3 is CASSRILAGVSEQFF. Here the CDR3 DNA reads TGTGCCAGCAGCCGAATCCTAGCGGGAGTATCTGAGCAGTTCTTC.

The gene calls are TRBV2 and TRBJ1-4; the D is unclear. Trimming pared 5 bases from V and 0 bases from J, leaving 16 bases between. Germline assignment: CDR1 SNHLY and CDR2 FYNNEI. The CDR3 loop spans 17 amino acids. CDR3 loop: CASSSGPLFATNEKLFF. CDR3 coding DNA: TGTGCCAGCAGTTCAGGACCGCTATTTGCAACTAATGAAAAACTGTTTTTT.

This chain links TRBV5-6 with TRBJ2-7, with 7 bases lining up with TRBD2. Germline CDR1 SGHDT, CDR2 YYEEEE. CDR3 length: 14 amino acids. Trimming took 1 base from V and 3 from J; bases not matched to a gene: 4. The CDR3 bases are TGTGCCAGCAGCTTGCCGGGAGGTAGCTACGAGCAGTACTTC. It specifies CASSLPGGSYEQYF.

The rearrangement uses TRBV27 and TRBJ2-3; D gene ambiguous. The CDR3 is 11 amino acids. The germline V and J ends were trimmed by 7 bases and 2 bases, with 4 bases remaining between them. The germline V gene encodes CDR1 MNHEY and CDR2 SMNVEV (reference sequence). CDR3 protein: CASTNTDTQYF. The CDR3 coding sequence is TGTGCCAGCACCAACACAGATACGCAGTATTTT.

The chain is built from TRBV13 and TRBJ2-2; tentatively, D is TRBD1 (6 bases). Germline CDR1 is PRHDT and CDR2 is FYEKMQ (reference sequence). With 1 base removed from V and 6 bases from J, the gap between germline ends came to 9 bases. This CDR3 is built from 14 residues. The CDR3 sequence is CASSLAEGAGELFF. The CDR3 nucleotides read TGTGCCAGCAGCTTAGCTGAGGGGGCCGGGGAGCTGTTTTTT.

This rearrangement joins TRBV7-9 to TRBJ2-7, with 16 bases fitting TRBD2. The CDR3 extends over 15 amino acids. J gave up 7 bases and V 6 bases, and 6 bases lay outside the gene matches. Germline lookup yields CDR1 SEHNR and CDR2 FQNEAQ (reference sequence). The DNA for the CDR3 is TGTGCCAGCAGATACGGGACTAGCGGGAGGGGAGAGCAGTACTTC. Amino acids: CASRYGTSGRGEQYF.

This clone was observed a few times. The rearrangement joins TRBV10-2 to TRBJ1-3; D unresolved. CDR1 is WSHSY and CDR2 is SAAADI in the germline V gene. V lost 8 bases, J lost 2 bases, and 7 bases lay in between. The CDR3 length is 12 residues. CDR3: CASSDPGNTIYF. The DNA for the CDR3 is TGCGCCAGCTCGGACCCTGGAAACACCATATATTTT.

This clone ranks as medium-sized. The chain is built from TRBV5-4 and TRBJ2-7; 11 nucleotides agree with TRBD1. This CDR3 spans 15 amino acids. With V trimmed by 0 bases and J by 6 bases, 5 bases remained unmatched. Germline V gene sequence: CDR1 SGHNT, CDR2 YYREEE (reference sequence). The CDR3 loop reads CASSLGGQGVGEQYF. In nucleotides, the CDR3 is TGTGCCAGCAGCTTGGGGGGACAGGGGGTAGGCGAGCAGTACTTC.

This clone has only a few counts. The chain links TRBV6-5 to TRBJ2-5; D remains ambiguous. The CDR3 is 15 amino acids. The V and J ends lost 6 bases and 10 bases respectively, with 24 bases between them. Looked up from germline, CDR1 is MNHEY and CDR2 is SVGAGI. The CDR3 nucleotides read TGTGCCAGCAGACAGCACGGACCTCTTGCGGATGGCCAGTACTTC. Its translation: CASRQHGPLADGQYF.

This chain uses TRBV5-1 with TRBJ1-1; 8 nucleotides agree with TRBD1. CDR1 is SGHRS and CDR2 is YFSETQ in the germline V gene. CDR3 length: 14 amino acids. J lost 3 bases, V lost 3 bases, and 4 bases had no gene match. The CDR3 sequence is CASSSLQGDTEAFF. The CDR3 nucleotides are TGCGCCAGCAGCTCCTTACAGGGGGACACTGAAGCTTTCTTT.

V gene TRBV7-8 combines with J gene TRBJ1-3, with D unresolved. The V end lost 7 bases, the J end lost 0 bases, and 10 bases lay between the germline ends. This CDR3 spans 14 amino acids. Germline-derived CDR1 and CDR2 are SGHVS and FQNEAQ. The CDR3 region has the DNA TGTGCCAGCATGGGCCTGAACTCTGGAAACACCATATATTTT. Encoded protein: CASMGLNSGNTIYF.

This clone is a singleton in its sample. The V and J genes are TRBV19 and TRBJ1-5; D ambiguous. Germline V CDR1 and CDR2: LNHDA, SQIVND (reference sequence). V was pared by 7 bases and J by 0 bases, with 7 bases between. CDR3 size: 13 residues. In DNA form, the CDR3 reads TGTGCCAGTACCCCCTATAGCAATCAGCCCCAGCATTTT. Protein sequence: CASTPYSNQPQHF.

This rearrangement joins TRBV9 to TRBJ1-1; the D gene is possibly TRBD1 (6 bases). Germline CDR1 is SGDLS and CDR2 is YYNGEE. The CDR3 covers 12 residues. Trimming removed 7 bases at V and 0 bases at J, with 7 bases between. The CDR3 reads CASGGLNTEAFF. CDR3 DNA sequence: TGTGCCAGCGGGGGCTTGAACACTGAAGCTTTCTTT.

This chain uses TRBV6-5 with TRBJ2-3; no clear D. The CDR3 consists of 12 residues. CDR1 MNHEY and CDR2 SVGAGI come from the germline V gene. The V end was cut by 6 bases, the J end by 5 bases, with 9 bases between. CDR3 coding DNA: TGTGCCAGCAGCCGACATGGAGATACGCAGTATTTT. Amino acids: CASSRHGDTQYF.

The rearrangement joins TRBV6-5 to TRBJ2-7; D is unclear. Per germline, CDR1 MNHEY and CDR2 SVGAGI. The CDR3 runs 16 residues. V was pared by 2 bases and J by 4 bases, with 18 bases between. CDR3 coding DNA: TGTGCCAGCAGTTACCTGGCCGGATCCAATCGGTACGAGCAGTACTTC. It codes for CASSYLAGSNRYEQYF.

The chain joins TRBV18 to TRBJ1-5, with D hard to call. This CDR3 contains 17 residues. The V gene's germline CDR1 is KGHSH and CDR2 LQKENI. Trimming shortened V by 1 base and J by 2 bases, and 15 bases separated the two germline ends. The CDR3 sequence is CASSPRGDPGRNQPQHF. CDR3 sequence (DNA): TGTGCCAGCTCACCACGCGGAGACCCCGGGCGCAATCAGCCCCAGCATTTT.

V usage is TRBV7-8 and J usage is TRBJ1-2; unclear D gene. Trimming took 0 bases from V and 3 from J, leaving 8 bases between them. Germline CDR1 and CDR2: SGHVS and FQNEAQ. This CDR3 comprises 14 residues. For the CDR3, the DNA is TGTGCCAGCAGCTTAGCGGGCGGCTACTATGGCTACACCTTC. Amino acid sequence: CASSLAGGYYGYTF.

The chain is built from TRBV30 and TRBJ1-2; 7 positions match TRBD1. The CDR3 runs to 12 residues. Germline V CDR1 and CDR2: GTSNPN, SVGIG (reference sequence). V shed 5 bases and J 4 bases; nucleotides not matched to a gene: 4. The CDR3 loop is CAWQTGTYGYTF. CDR3 coding DNA: TGTGCCTGGCAGACAGGGACCTATGGCTACACCTTC.

This clone is judged medium-sized. Other DNA sequences in the same sample also yield this CDR3. The chain is built from TRBV6-1 and TRBJ1-2; D is unresolved. The CDR3 is 13 residues long. CDR1 is MNHNS, CDR2 SASEGT, per germline. V lost 0 bases to trimming and J lost 8 bases, with 10 bases between them. In DNA form, the CDR3 reads TGTGCCAGCAGTGAAGCGGCTGTCGACGGCTACACCTTC. Translation gives CASSEAAVDGYTF.

The J gene is TRBJ1-1, the V gene TRBV5-5; 9 bases are a match to TRBD1. Germline V gene sequence: CDR1 SGHKS, CDR2 YYEKEE (reference sequence). The CDR3 has 15 residues. V gave up 4 bases and J gave up 4 bases; unmatched junction bases: 8. The CDR3 loop is CASSVGGTGRTEAFF. In nucleotides, the CDR3 is TGTGCCAGCAGCGTCGGGGGGACAGGGCGCACTGAAGCTTTCTTT.

The chain combines TRBV7-2 with TRBJ1-1; 9 nucleotides align to TRBD1. Trimming at V came to 4 bases and at J to 1 base, leaving 4 bases not matched to a gene. The CDR3 has 15 amino acids. Germline V CDR1 and CDR2: SGHTA, FQGNSA. Here the CDR3 reads CASSWGDRANTEAFF. As DNA, the CDR3 is TGTGCCAGCAGCTGGGGGGACAGGGCGAACACTGAAGCTTTCTTT.

The chain joins TRBV6-1 to TRBJ2-2; D tentatively fits TRBD1 or TRBD2 (5 bases each). CDR3 length equals 13 residues. Germline V gives CDR1 MNHNS, CDR2 SASEGT. V lost 6 bases and J lost 8, with 13 bases in between. This CDR3 reads CASRGRYMGELFF. The CDR3 nucleotides read TGTGCCAGCAGGGGACGGTATATGGGGGAGCTGTTTTTT.

The chain employs TRBV5-4 and TRBJ2-1; 9 bases fit TRBD2. The germline gives CDR1 SGHNT, CDR2 YYREEE (reference sequence). The junction had 4 bases not matched to a gene; V was cut back by 1 base and J by 8 bases. The CDR3 totals 14 residues. The CDR3 sequence is CASSLLAGTDEQFF. For the CDR3, the DNA is TGTGCCAGCAGCTTGCTAGCGGGGACGGATGAGCAGTTCTTC.

The gene calls are TRBV28 and TRBJ1-5; D gene ambiguous. Germline CDR1 MDHEN, CDR2 SYDVKM. This CDR3 is 14 amino acids long. The ends were cut back, 5 bases at V and 5 bases at J, with 13 bases in the middle. CDR3 residues: CASSLLTGYQPQHF. The DNA for the CDR3 is TGTGCCAGCAGTCTTCTGACGGGTTATCAGCCCCAGCATTTT.

This chain connects TRBV7-9 to TRBJ1-5; no clear D. Germline CDR1 and CDR2: SEHNR and FQNEAQ (reference sequence). V shed 2 bases and J shed 6 bases, with 8 bases lying between them. This CDR3 region has 13 residues. CDR3 DNA: TGTGCCAGCAGCTTATATGAAGGTCAGCCCCAGCATTTT. This sequence encodes CASSLYEGQPQHF.

In this sample, this clone turned up once. The V gene is TRBV18, the J gene TRBJ2-2, with TRBD1 identical over 8 bases. CDR3 length: 14 amino acids. Trimming removed 6 bases from V and 4 bases from J; junction bases left unmatched: 4. Germline values: CDR1 KGHSH, CDR2 LQKENI. CDR3 protein: CASSLDRATGELFF. CDR3 DNA: TGTGCCAGCTCGCTGGACAGGGCCACCGGGGAGCTGTTTTTT.

V is TRBV19 and J is TRBJ1-5; 7 positions agree with TRBD1. The CDR3 extends over 14 amino acids. Germline loops: CDR1 LNHDA, CDR2 SQIVND (reference sequence). The junction had 3 bases not matched to a gene; V was cut back by 4 bases and J by 3 bases. CDR3 protein: CASSKTGDNQPQHF. The CDR3 coding sequence is TGTGCCAGTAGTAAAACAGGGGACAATCAGCCCCAGCATTTT.